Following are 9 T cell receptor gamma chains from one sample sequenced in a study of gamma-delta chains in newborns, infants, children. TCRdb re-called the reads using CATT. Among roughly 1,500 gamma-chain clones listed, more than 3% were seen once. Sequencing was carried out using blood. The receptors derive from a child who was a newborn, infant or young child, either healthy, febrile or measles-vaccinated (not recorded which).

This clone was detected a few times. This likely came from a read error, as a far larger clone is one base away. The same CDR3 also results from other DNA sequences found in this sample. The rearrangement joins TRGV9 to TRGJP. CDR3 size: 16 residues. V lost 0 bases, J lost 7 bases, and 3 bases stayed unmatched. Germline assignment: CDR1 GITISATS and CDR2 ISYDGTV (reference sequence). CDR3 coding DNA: TGTGCCTTGTGGGAGGTGTCTGAGTTGGGCAAAAAAATCAAGGTATTT. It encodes CALWEVSELGKKIKVF.

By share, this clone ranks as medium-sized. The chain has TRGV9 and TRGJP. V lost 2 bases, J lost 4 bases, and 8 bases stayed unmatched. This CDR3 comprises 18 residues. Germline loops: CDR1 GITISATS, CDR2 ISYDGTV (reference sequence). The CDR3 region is CALWEAIGQELGKKIKVF. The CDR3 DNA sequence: TGTGCCTTGTGGGAGGCCATTGGCCAAGAGTTGGGCAAAAAAATCAAGGTATTT.

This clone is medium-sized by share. This CDR3 reads CALWEVPGTGKKIKVF. CDR3 DNA sequence: TGTGCCTTGTGGGAGGTGCCCGGAACGGGCAAAAAAATCAAGGTATTT. The V gene is TRGV9, the J gene TRGJP. The J segment lost 12 bases and the V segment lost 0 bases, leaving 8 bases of the junction unmatched. This CDR3 has 16 residues. Looked up from germline, CDR1 is GITISATS and CDR2 is ISYDGTV (reference sequence).

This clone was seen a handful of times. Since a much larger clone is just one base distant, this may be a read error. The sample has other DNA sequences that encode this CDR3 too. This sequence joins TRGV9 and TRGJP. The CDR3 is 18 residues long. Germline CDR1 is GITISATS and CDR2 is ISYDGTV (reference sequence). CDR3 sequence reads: CALWEVNRQELGKKIKVF. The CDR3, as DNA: TGTGCCTTGTGGGAGGTTAACCGGCAGGAGTTGGGCAAAAAAATCAAGGTATTT.

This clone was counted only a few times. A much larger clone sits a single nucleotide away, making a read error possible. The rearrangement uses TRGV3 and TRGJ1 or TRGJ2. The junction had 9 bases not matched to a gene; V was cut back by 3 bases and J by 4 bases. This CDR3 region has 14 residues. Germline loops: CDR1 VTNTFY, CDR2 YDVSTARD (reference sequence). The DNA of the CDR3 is TGTGCCACCTGGGACGGTTCGAACTATTATAAGAAACTCTTT. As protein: CATWDGSNYYKKLF.

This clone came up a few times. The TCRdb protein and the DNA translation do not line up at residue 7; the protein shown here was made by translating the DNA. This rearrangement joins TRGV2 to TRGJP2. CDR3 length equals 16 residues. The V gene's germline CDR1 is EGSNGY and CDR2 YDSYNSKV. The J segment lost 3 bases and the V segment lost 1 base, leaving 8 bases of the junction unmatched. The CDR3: CATWDGPRGSDWIKTF. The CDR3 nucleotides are TGTGCCACCTGGGACGGTCCAAGAGGTAGTGATTGGATCAAGACGTTT.

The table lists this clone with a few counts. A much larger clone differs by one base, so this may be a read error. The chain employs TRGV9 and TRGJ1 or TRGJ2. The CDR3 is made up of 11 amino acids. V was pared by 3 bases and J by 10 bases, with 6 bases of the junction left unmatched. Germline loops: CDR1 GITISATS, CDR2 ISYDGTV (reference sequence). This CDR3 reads CALWETGKKLF. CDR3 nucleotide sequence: TGTGCCTTGTGGGAGACTGGGAAGAAACTCTTT.

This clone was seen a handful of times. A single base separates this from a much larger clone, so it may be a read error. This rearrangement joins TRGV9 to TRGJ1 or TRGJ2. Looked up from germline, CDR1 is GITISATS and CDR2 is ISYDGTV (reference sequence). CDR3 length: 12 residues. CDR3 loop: CALWGVDYKKLF. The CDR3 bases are TGTGCCTTGTGGGGGGTGGATTATAAGAAACTCTTT.

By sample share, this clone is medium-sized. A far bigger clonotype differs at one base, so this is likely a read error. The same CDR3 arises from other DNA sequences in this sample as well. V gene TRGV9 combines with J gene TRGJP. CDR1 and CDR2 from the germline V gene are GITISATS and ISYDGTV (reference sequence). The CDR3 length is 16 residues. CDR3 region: CALWEVQEVGKKIKVF. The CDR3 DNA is TGTGCCTTGTGGGAGGTGCAAGAGGTGGGCAAAAAAATCAAGGTATTT.